These 28 T cell receptor beta chains share one sample of origin, sequenced in a study of blood T cell repertoires in COVID-19. Clones were sequenced by immunoSEQ multiplex PCR, and TCRdb holds only the in-frame ones, with some missing. The sample contains 450,000 or so clones, roughly 91% of which appear only once. Sequences were obtained from PBMCs or T cells enriched from blood (not recorded which). The receptor set was obtained from a man aged 18 to 30 who had recovered from COVID-19.

The chain uses TRBV19 and TRBJ1-3, with D maybe TRBD1 (5 bases). The germline gives CDR1 LNHDA, CDR2 SQIVND (reference sequence). The CDR3 covers 15 residues. V lost 7 bases and J lost 4, with 17 bases in between. The CDR3 here is CASTNKGLQGNTIYF. The CDR3 nucleotides are TGTGCCAGTACTAATAAGGGGCTGCAAGGAAACACCATATATTTT. The variable domain in full, completed from reference TRBV19 and TRBJ1-3, reads DGGITQSPKYLFRKEGQNVTLSCEQNLNHDAMYWYRQDPGQGLRLIYYSQIVNDFQKGDIAEGYSVSREKKESFPLTVTSAQKNPTAFYLCASTNKGLQGNTIYFGEGSWLTVV.

A remark on this clone: Other DNA sequences of this sample code for an identical CDR3. The rearrangement uses TRBV3-1 (or the pseudogene TRBV3-2) and TRBJ2-7; D is unresolved. Trimming took off 1 base at V and 3 bases at J, with 4 bases between the two ends. CDR1 and CDR2 (germline): LGHDT, YNNKEL (reference sequence). CDR3 length: 12 residues. The CDR3 protein is CASSQVSYEQYF. CDR3 bases: TGTGCCAGCAGCCAAGTGAGCTACGAGCAGTACTTC.

The V gene is TRBV18, the J gene TRBJ2-3; unclear D gene. With 3 bases removed from V and 4 bases from J, the gap between germline ends came to 11 bases. Germline assignment: CDR1 KGHSH and CDR2 LQKENI. The CDR3 runs to 14 residues. The CDR3: CASSPMSDPDTQYF. The CDR3 DNA sequence: TGTGCCAGCTCACCTATGAGTGATCCAGATACGCAGTATTTT.

V usage is TRBV7-3 and J usage is TRBJ2-1, with 11 nucleotides matching TRBD2. The CDR3 totals 19 residues. Germline V gives CDR1 SGHTA, CDR2 FQGTGA. V lost 2 bases, J lost 0 bases, and 9 bases stayed unmatched. This CDR3 reads CASSLGSGRAFSSYNEQFF. The CDR3 bases are TGTGCCAGCAGCTTAGGTAGCGGGAGGGCCTTTAGCTCCTACAATGAGCAGTTCTTC. Using reference TRBV7-3 and TRBJ2-1 for the parts outside the CDR3, the full variable domain is GAGVSQTPSNKVTEKGKYVELRCDPISGHTALYWYRQSLGQGPEFLIYFQGTGAADDSGLPNDRFFAVRPEGSVSTLKIQRTERGDSAVYLCASSLGSGRAFSSYNEQFFGPGTRLTVL.

This chain links TRBV4-1 with TRBJ1-5; D remains ambiguous. The germline V gene encodes CDR1 MGHRA and CDR2 YSYEKL. This CDR3 spans 14 amino acids. Trimming removed 0 bases at V and 6 bases at J, with 9 bases between. This CDR3 reads CASSQETRSQPQHF. The DNA of the CDR3 is TGCGCCAGCAGCCAAGAAACCAGATCTCAGCCCCAGCATTTT.

The chain joins TRBV10-2 to TRBJ1-5, with D possibly matching TRBD1 (5 bases). Trimming took 2 bases from V and 11 from J, leaving 7 bases between them. The CDR3 runs to 11 residues. Germline lookup yields CDR1 WSHSY and CDR2 SAAADI. CDR3 protein: CASSEGGAQHF. CDR3 nucleotides: TGCGCCAGCAGTGAGGGAGGGGCCCAGCATTTT.

V and J are TRBV29-1 and TRBJ1-1; D is ambiguous. The germline V and J ends were trimmed by 2 bases and 4 bases, with 8 bases remaining between them. CDR1 and CDR2 (germline): SQVTM, ANQGSEA. The length of the CDR3 is 12 residues. CDR3 in DNA: TGCAGCGTTGAATATGGGAGCACTGAAGCTTTCTTT. Encoded protein: CSVEYGSTEAFF.

The chain joins TRBV28 to TRBJ2-5; weak D call: TRBD2 (5 bases). Germline CDR1 MDHEN, CDR2 SYDVKM. The CDR3 covers 16 residues. V was cut by 3 bases and J by 1 base, with 15 bases left in between. The CDR3 region is CASSLYFRERQETQYF. CDR3 nucleotides: TGTGCCAGCAGTTTGTATTTCCGGGAACGCCAAGAGACCCAGTACTTC.

The rearrangement joins TRBV11-2 to TRBJ1-5; weak D call: TRBD1 (6 bases). V lost 5 bases, J lost 5 bases, and 7 bases lay in between. The CDR3 is 12 residues long. Germline CDR1 reads SGHAT; CDR2 reads FQNNGV. CDR3 residues: CASSAGDQPQHF. CDR3 nucleotide sequence: TGTGCCAGCAGCGCAGGGGATCAGCCCCAGCATTTT. The full variable domain, with the rest looked up from reference TRBV11-2 and TRBJ1-5, is EAGVAQSPRYKIIEKRQSVAFWCNPISGHATLYWYQQILGQGPKLLIQFQNNGVVDDSQLPKDRFSAERLKGVDSTLKIQPAKLEDSAVYLCASSAGDQPQHFGDGTRLSIL.

This chain joins TRBV24-1 and TRBJ1-2; D is uncertain. The CDR3 length is 12 residues. Germline V CDR1 and CDR2: KGHDR, SFDVKD. V was shortened by 0 bases and J by 8 bases, with 6 bases between the two germline ends. The CDR3 DNA sequence: TGTGCCACCAGTGATTTGAGAGGCGGCTACACCTTC. Its protein is CATSDLRGGYTF.

The chain uses TRBV2 and TRBJ2-5, with D perhaps matching TRBD2 (5 bases). The germline CDR1 and CDR2 sequences are SNHLY and FYNNEI. This CDR3 has 11 amino acids. V was trimmed by 8 bases and J by 6 bases, leaving 10 bases between them. The CDR3 DNA sequence: TGTGCCAGCGGACTCGAGAAGACCCAGTACTTC. Amino acid sequence: CASGLEKTQYF.

The chain carries TRBV7-2 and TRBJ2-3, with D unclear. CDR1 and CDR2 from the germline V gene are SGHTA and FQGNSA. With 4 bases removed from V and 3 bases from J, the gap between germline ends came to 8 bases. The CDR3 has 13 residues. CDR3 nucleotides: TGTGCCAGCAGCTCATTTCTAACAGATACGCAGTATTTT. Encoded protein: CASSSFLTDTQYF. The full variable domain, its missing parts supplied by reference TRBV7-2 and TRBJ2-3, is GAGVSQSPSNKVTEKGKDVELRCDPISGHTALYWYRQSLGQGLEFLIYFQGNSAPDKSGLPSDRFSAERTGGSVSTLTIQRTQQEDSAVYLCASSSFLTDTQYFGPGTRLTVL.

The chain carries TRBV19 and TRBJ1-6; D ambiguous. Germline CDR1 reads LNHDA; CDR2 reads SQIVND (reference sequence). With 3 bases removed from V and 10 bases from J, the gap between germline ends came to 16 bases. The CDR3 spans 15 residues. The CDR3 loop reads CASSIEVFGRSPLHF. CDR3 nucleotide sequence: TGTGCCAGTAGTATTGAGGTTTTTGGTCGGTCACCCCTCCACTTT.

The J gene is TRBJ2-5, the V gene TRBV2; D unclear. The CDR3 has 13 residues. Trimming pared 4 bases from V and 1 base from J, leaving 7 bases between. Germline V gives CDR1 SNHLY, CDR2 FYNNEI. The CDR3 protein is CASSGSSQETQYF. The DNA of the CDR3 is TGTGCCAGCAGTGGTTCCAGCCAAGAGACCCAGTACTTC.

This sequence joins TRBV6-1 and TRBJ2-1; 13 bases agree with TRBD2. CDR1 MNHNS and CDR2 SASEGT come from the germline V gene. The V gene end was trimmed by 4 bases and the J gene end by 2 bases; junction bases not matched to a gene: 5. The CDR3 length is 17 residues. In nucleotides, the CDR3 is TGTGCCAGCAGTGTACGGACTAGCGGGAGAGCCTACAATGAGCAGTTCTTC. It yields the protein CASSVRTSGRAYNEQFF.

The chain combines TRBV27 with TRBJ1-5; D remains unclear. The CDR3 covers 14 residues. Germline V CDR1 and CDR2: MNHEY, SMNVEV (reference sequence). The V and J ends lost 2 bases and 3 bases respectively, with 8 bases between them. This chain's CDR3 is CASSLGGDNQPQHF. The CDR3 nucleotides read TGTGCCAGCAGTTTAGGTGGAGACAATCAGCCCCAGCATTTT.

The chain has TRBV19 and TRBJ2-2, with 9 bases identical to TRBD2. This CDR3 contains 16 residues. The germline V gene encodes CDR1 LNHDA and CDR2 SQIVND (reference sequence). J was trimmed by 3 bases and V by 6 bases; bases with no gene match: 8. The CDR3, as DNA: TGTGCCAGTAGCCCAAGTAGCGGGAGTTACACCGGGGAGCTGTTTTTT. This sequence encodes CASSPSSGSYTGELFF.

This rearrangement joins TRBV10-1 to TRBJ1-1; D is unclear. Germline values: CDR1 WNHNN, CDR2 SYGVQD (reference sequence). CDR3 size: 13 residues. V lost 0 bases to trimming and J lost 3 bases, with 5 bases between them. CDR3: CASSESVDTEAFF. The CDR3, as DNA: TGCGCCAGCAGTGAGTCTGTAGACACTGAAGCTTTCTTT.

This clone was recorded a few times. The chain uses TRBV6-5 and TRBJ2-2; 11 nucleotides line up with TRBD1. Germline lookup yields CDR1 MNHEY and CDR2 SVGAGI. The CDR3 is 15 amino acids. V trimming: 8 bases; J trimming: 7 bases; junction bases outside the gene matches: 9. CDR3 DNA sequence: TGTGCCAGCTCGGTAGGACAGGGGGCCATCGGGGAGCTGTTTTTT. Its protein product is CASSVGQGAIGELFF.

This chain links TRBV18 with TRBJ2-1; the match to TRBD1 covers 7 bases. CDR1 and CDR2 from the germline V gene are KGHSH and LQKENI. V was pared by 2 bases and J by 9 bases, with 4 bases of the junction left unmatched. CDR3 size: 13 residues. Here the CDR3 reads CASSPIGDSEQFF. The CDR3 bases are TGTGCCAGCTCACCAATTGGGGACAGTGAGCAGTTCTTC.

The V and J genes are TRBV5-1 and TRBJ1-5, with D unresolved. The germline V gene has CDR1 SGHRS and CDR2 YFSETQ. This CDR3 has 13 amino acids. Trimming removed 4 bases from V and 6 bases from J, with 11 bases in between. In nucleotides, the CDR3 is TGCGCCAGCAGCGCCCAATCGGGTCAGCCCCAGCATTTT. Translated, it gives CASSAQSGQPQHF.

This clone was observed a few times. In nucleotides, the CDR3 is TGTGCCAGCAGCTTAGAAGGGACAGCCTCGACAAACTATGGCTACACCTTC. Its translation is CASSLEGTASTNYGYTF. The chain links TRBV7-2 to TRBJ1-2, with 7 bases aligning to TRBD1. The CDR3 length is 17 residues. Germline CDR1 SGHTA, CDR2 FQGNSA. The trim removed 1 base at V and 2 bases at J, leaving 10 bases unmatched.

This chain joins TRBV6-5 and TRBJ1-1, with D possibly being TRBD1 (6 bases). The germline V gene encodes CDR1 MNHEY and CDR2 SVGAGI. The CDR3 totals 15 residues. V was clipped by 2 bases and J by 6 bases, with 16 bases between them. The CDR3 coding sequence is TGTGCCAGCAGTTACCCGGGGGGGCTAAGCGCTGAAGCTTTCTTT. It is translated as CASSYPGGLSAEAFF.

The CDR3 loop reads CASSYSGVGTEAFF. The CDR3 bases are TGTGCCAGCAGTTACTCAGGGGTCGGGACTGAAGCTTTCTTT. The chain is built from TRBV6-5 and TRBJ1-1, with TRBD1 as a possible D gene (5 bases). The length of the CDR3 is 14 residues. The germline V gene encodes CDR1 MNHEY and CDR2 SVGAGI. Trimming stripped 0 bases from V and 5 bases from J, with 10 bases between.

The chain combines TRBV3-1 (or the pseudogene TRBV3-2) with TRBJ1-1, with a tentative D call TRBD1 (5 bases). This CDR3 contains 14 residues. Germline V CDR1 and CDR2: LGHDT, YNNKEL (reference sequence). Between the trimmed V and J ends, which lost 4 bases and 4 bases, there was a span of 13 bases. The CDR3 loop reads CASSPGEGFTEAFF. CDR3 coding DNA: TGTGCCAGCAGCCCGGGAGAGGGGTTCACTGAAGCTTTCTTT.

This rearrangement joins TRBV2 to TRBJ1-3; TRBD1 aligns across 10 bases. Trimming at V came to 7 bases and at J to 0 bases, leaving 12 bases not matched to a gene. Germline CDR1 reads SNHLY; CDR2 reads FYNNEI. The CDR3 runs 18 residues. The CDR3 is CASIRRGQGITSGNTIYF. The CDR3 DNA reads TGTGCCAGCATCCGACGGGGACAGGGGATTACCTCTGGAAACACCATATATTTT.

The gene calls are TRBV3-1 (or the pseudogene TRBV3-2) and TRBJ2-5, with D tentatively TRBD1 (5 bases). CDR3 size: 17 residues. Germline V CDR1 and CDR2: LGHDT, YNNKEL (reference sequence). Deletions cut 4 bases from V and 3 bases from J, with 21 bases between. CDR3 coding DNA: TGTGCCAGCAGCCCAGGGAAAGGGAAAGGAGTTAAAGAGACCCAGTACTTC. Amino acids: CASSPGKGKGVKETQYF.

The chain links TRBV5-1 to TRBJ1-3, with TRBD1 matching over 11 bases. The trim removed 4 bases at V and 4 bases at J, leaving 4 bases unmatched. In germline, CDR1 is SGHRS, CDR2 YFSETQ. The CDR3 contains 15 residues. CDR3 in amino acids: CASSKGQGDGNTIYF. The CDR3 DNA follows: TGCGCCAGCAGCAAGGGACAGGGGGACGGAAACACCATATATTTT.